Included here is one T cell receptor (beta chain) sequence, with context. The sample originates from a study of blood T cell repertoires in COVID-19. The overall study: T cells, B-cell-depleted T cells, or PBMCs provided the cDNA or gDNA that served as material.

This CDR3 has 16 residues. Germline V CDR1 and CDR2: KGHSH, LQKENI. V lost 0 bases to trimming and J lost 2 bases, with 13 bases between them. In the original workflow: The assay estimated nucleated cells by amplifying reference gene primers. TCRdb keeps only in-frame clones here, not all; method: immunoSEQ multiplex PCR. V and J calls and clone size are those listed in that table; D and trimming were worked out from the DNA. Here the sample spans 150,000 to 200,000 clones, roughly 80% being singletons. The chain recombines TRBV18 with TRBJ1-1; a weak D match, TRBD1 (6 bases). The sample was PBMCs or T cells enriched from blood (not recorded which). This TCR was sampled from an older woman with acute COVID-19. The CDR3 coding sequence is TGTGCCAGCTCACCACCGCTCGGGGGGCCTAACACTGAAGCTTTCTTT. It is translated as CASSPPLGGPNTEAFF.